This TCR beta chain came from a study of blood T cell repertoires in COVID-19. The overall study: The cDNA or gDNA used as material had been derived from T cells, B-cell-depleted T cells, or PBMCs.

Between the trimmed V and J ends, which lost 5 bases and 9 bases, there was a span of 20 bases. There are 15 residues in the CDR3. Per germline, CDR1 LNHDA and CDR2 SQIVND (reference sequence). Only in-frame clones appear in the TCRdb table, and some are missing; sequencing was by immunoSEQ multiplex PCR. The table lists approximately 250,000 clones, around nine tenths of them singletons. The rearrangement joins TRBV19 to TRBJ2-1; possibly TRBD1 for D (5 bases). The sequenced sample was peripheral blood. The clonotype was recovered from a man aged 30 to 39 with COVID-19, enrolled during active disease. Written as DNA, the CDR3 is TGTGCCAGTAGTTTTAAGGGGTACCCCGGCAGTGAGCAGTTCTTC. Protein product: CASSFKGYPGSEQFF.